This TCR beta chain was documented in a study of cytomegalovirus exposure and HLA in healthy donors. Background on the study: Drawn from HLA-typed donors, some 80 million unique TCRs were held in an early data release. General study findings and limits: Later on, a genetic analysis was performed. It linked a missense variant in DCLRE1C with V- and J-gene trimming of TCR beta. Rare sequences made up most TCRs, while some public TCRs were found in many donors.

With 60 Vbeta and 13 Jbeta primers, the PCR was carried out. Using immunoSEQ multiplex PCR, the repertoire was profiled, and TCRdb retains in-frame clones only, with some absent. The table records about 82,000 clones, around four fifths of them present only once. For this clone: The antigen is unknown.

This CDR3 is 15 amino acids long. V lost 3 bases and J lost 7, with 16 bases in between. Germline lookup yields CDR1 SGHTA and CDR2 FQGNSA. The chain joins TRBV7-2 to TRBJ2-4, with D perhaps matching TRBD2 (6 bases). The sequence came from a woman between 45 and 60 years old in good health and CMV-seropositive. The source material was PBMCs. The CDR3 loop reads CASSFDQGGGNIQYF. In DNA, the CDR3 is TGTGCCAGCAGCTTTGATCAGGGTGGGGGGAACATTCAGTACTTC.